This T cell receptor (beta chain) was sequenced during a study of CD4+ T cells in melanoma. The V end was cut by 0 bases, the J end by 0 bases, with 18 bases between. The CDR3 contains 18 residues. The germline V gene encodes CDR1 LNHNV and CDR2 YYDKDF (reference sequence). Study-wide points: In melanoma, neoantigen-specific CD4+ T cells reportedly differed in differentiation state.

Libraries were prepared by immunoSEQ multiplex PCR; TCRdb keeps only in-frame clonotypes and omits some of them. The sample holds 110,000 to 150,000 clones; about nine tenths are singletons and the top ten take approximately 1.5%. A note on this clone: What it binds is not known.

The TCR comes from a human donor with melanoma. The chain carries TRBV15 and TRBJ2-7; TRBD1 or TRBD2 may be the D gene (5 bases each). CDR3 residues: CATSRELSGPGTSYEQYF. As DNA, the CDR3 is TGTGCCACCAGCAGAGAACTCTCGGGACCCGGTACCTCCTACGAGCAGTACTTC.